The T cell receptor beta chain described here comes from a study of control samples from healthy donors and cancer patients. Trimming took 4 bases from V and 4 from J, leaving 22 bases between them. This CDR3 region has 17 residues. CDR1 is SGHRS, CDR2 YFSETQ, per germline. Libraries were prepared by immunoSEQ multiplex PCR; TCRdb keeps only in-frame clonotypes and omits some of them. The table has 150,000 to 200,000 clones, about 90% seen once. The chain uses TRBV5-1 and TRBJ2-3; D is possibly TRBD2 (7 bases). This receptor was identified in a woman aged 30 to 39 in good health. The source material was blood. The CDR3: CASSVGGSGTPPDTQYF. CDR3 nucleotides: TGCGCCAGCAGCGTGGGGGGCAGCGGGACCCCCCCAGATACGCAGTATTTT.